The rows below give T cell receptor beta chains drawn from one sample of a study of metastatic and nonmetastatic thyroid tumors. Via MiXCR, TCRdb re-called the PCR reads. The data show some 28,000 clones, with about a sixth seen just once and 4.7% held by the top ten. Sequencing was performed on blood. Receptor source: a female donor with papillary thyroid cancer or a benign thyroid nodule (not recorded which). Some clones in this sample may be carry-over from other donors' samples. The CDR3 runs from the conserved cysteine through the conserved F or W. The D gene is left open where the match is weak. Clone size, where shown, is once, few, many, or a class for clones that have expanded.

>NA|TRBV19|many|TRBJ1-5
CASSSVAGNNQPQHF
TGTGCCAGTAGTTCAGTGGCAGGGAACAATCAGCCCCAGCATTTT
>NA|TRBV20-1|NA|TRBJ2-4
CSARDLGRENIQYF
TGCAGTGCTAGAGATCTTGGCAGGGAGAACATTCAGTACTTC
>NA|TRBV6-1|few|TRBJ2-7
CASSPTDSPPYEQYF
TGTGCCAGCAGTCCGACAGATTCCCCTCCCTACGAGCAGTACTTC
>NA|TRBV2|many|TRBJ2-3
CASSATGTDTQYF
TGTGCCAGCAGTGCGACTGGCACAGATACGCAGTATTTT
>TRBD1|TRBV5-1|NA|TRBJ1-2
CASSLSQGQGGYGYTF
TGCGCCAGCAGCTTGAGCCAGGGACAGGGAGGGTATGGCTACACCTTC
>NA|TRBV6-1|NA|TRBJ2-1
CASFSRYNEQFF
TGTGCCAGCTTCTCTAGGTACAATGAGCAGTTCTTC
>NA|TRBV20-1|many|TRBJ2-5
CSPGVQRETQYF
TGCAGTCCTGGAGTGCAGCGAGAGACCCAGTACTTC
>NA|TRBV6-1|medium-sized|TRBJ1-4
CASSDGGAGEKLFF
TGTGCCAGCAGCGACGGGGGGGCTGGGGAAAAACTGTTTTTT
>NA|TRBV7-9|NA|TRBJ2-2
CASSLGPGAGELFF
TGTGCCAGCAGCTTAGGACCCGGCGCCGGGGAGCTGTTTTTT
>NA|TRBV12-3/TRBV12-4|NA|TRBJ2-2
CASSPGLTGELFF
TGTGCCAGCAGTCCCGGGTTGACCGGGGAGCTGTTTTTT
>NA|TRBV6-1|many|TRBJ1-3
CATLVQGGNTIYF
TGTGCCACCCTCGTGCAAGGTGGAAACACCATATATTTT
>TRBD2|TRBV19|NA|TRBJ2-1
CASSSVAGYNEQFF
TGTGCCAGTAGTTCAGTAGCGGGATACAATGAGCAGTTCTTC
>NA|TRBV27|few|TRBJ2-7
CASNKSGGAYEQYF
TGTGCCAGCAACAAATCGGGGGGCGCCTACGAGCAGTACTTC
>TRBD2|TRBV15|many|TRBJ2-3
CATSSPQGLAGITDTQYF
TGTGCCACCAGCAGCCCCCAGGGACTAGCGGGGATCACAGATACGCAGTATTTT
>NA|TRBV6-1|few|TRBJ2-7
CASIPGVPYEQYF
TGTGCCAGCATCCCGGGAGTTCCCTACGAGCAGTACTTC
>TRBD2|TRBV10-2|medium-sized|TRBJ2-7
CASLAGGPYEQYF
TGCGCCAGCTTAGCGGGAGGGCCCTACGAGCAGTACTTC
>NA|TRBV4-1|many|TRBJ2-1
CASSRGLLGNEQFF
TGCGCCAGCAGCCGGGGCCTGCTAGGTAATGAGCAGTTCTTC
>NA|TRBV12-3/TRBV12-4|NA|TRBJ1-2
CASSSPFGGNYGYTF
TGTGCCAGCAGTTCACCGTTCGGGGGCAACTATGGCTACACCTTC
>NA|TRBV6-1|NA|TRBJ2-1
CASSNGQLDYNEQFF
TGTGCCAGCAGTAACGGGCAGTTGGACTACAATGAGCAGTTCTTC
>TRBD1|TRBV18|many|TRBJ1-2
CASSVTTGRQNYGYTF
TGTGCCAGCTCAGTCACGACAGGGCGACAGAACTATGGCTACACCTTC
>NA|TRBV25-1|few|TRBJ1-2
CASSEHHLVGYTF
TGTGCCAGCAGTGAACATCACTTAGTTGGCTACACCTTC
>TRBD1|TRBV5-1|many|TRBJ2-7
CASSLGTGGGYEQYF
TGCGCCAGCAGCTTGGGGACAGGGGGCGGGTACGAGCAGTACTTC
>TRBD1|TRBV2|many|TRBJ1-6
CASRTGTDNSPLHF
TGTGCCAGCAGGACCGGGACAGATAATTCACCCCTCCACTTT
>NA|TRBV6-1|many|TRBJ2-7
CASSDTGKVHEQYF
TGTGCCAGCAGTGATACAGGGAAGGTCCACGAGCAGTACTTC
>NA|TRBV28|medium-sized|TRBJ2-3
CASSLSTDSSTDTQYF
TGTGCCAGCAGTTTAAGCACAGATTCTAGCACAGATACGCAGTATTTT
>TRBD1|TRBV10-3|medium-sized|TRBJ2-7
CAISEDRVGCYF
TGTGCCATCAGTGAAGACAGGGTAGGGTGCTACTTC
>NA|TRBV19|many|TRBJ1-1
CASILGRGDTEAFF
TGTGCCAGTATCCTGGGACGGGGTGACACTGAAGCTTTCTTT
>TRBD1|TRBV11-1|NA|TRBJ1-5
CASSLGRGILNQPQHF
TGTGCCAGCAGCTTGGGCAGGGGGATACTCAATCAGCCCCAGCATTTT
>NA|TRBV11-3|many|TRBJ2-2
CASSLARGGTGELFF
TGTGCCAGCAGCTTAGCCAGGGGTGGAACCGGGGAGCTGTTTTTT
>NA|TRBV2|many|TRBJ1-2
CATSQGNYGYTF
TGTGCCACCTCGCAGGGGAACTATGGCTACACCTTC
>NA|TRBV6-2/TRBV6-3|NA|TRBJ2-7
CASSPLDEQYF
TGTGCCAGCTCCCCGTTAGACGAGCAGTACTTC
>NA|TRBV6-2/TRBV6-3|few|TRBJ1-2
CASSPSGPGGYTF
TGTGCCAGCAGTCCTTCCGGACCGGGAGGCTACACCTTC
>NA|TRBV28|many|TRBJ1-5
CASSSPRGAGQPQHF
TGTGCCAGCAGTTCCCCCAGGGGCGCGGGTCAGCCCCAGCATTTT
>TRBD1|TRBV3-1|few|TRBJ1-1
CASSDRGRNTEAFF
TGTGCCAGCAGTGACAGGGGCCGGAACACTGAAGCTTTCTTT
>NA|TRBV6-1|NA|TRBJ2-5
CASSRNHRDETQYF
TGTGCCAGCAGCCGAAATCACAGGGACGAGACCCAGTACTTC
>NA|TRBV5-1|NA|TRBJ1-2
CASSLVREGFLGYGYTF
TGCGCCAGCAGCTTGGTCAGGGAGGGTTTTTTAGGCTATGGCTACACCTTC
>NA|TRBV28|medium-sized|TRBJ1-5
CASSMGGGSNQPQHF
TGTGCCAGCAGCATGGGGGGTGGTAGCAATCAGCCCCAGCATTTT
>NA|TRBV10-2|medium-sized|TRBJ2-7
CASRTNYEQYF
TGCGCCAGCAGAACTAACTACGAGCAGTACTTC
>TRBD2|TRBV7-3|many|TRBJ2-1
CASGLGTRGRASPEQFF
TGTGCCAGCGGCTTAGGGACGCGCGGGAGGGCCTCCCCTGAGCAGTTCTTC
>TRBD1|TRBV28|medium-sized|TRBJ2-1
CASGPGTGGYEQFF
TGTGCCAGCGGTCCCGGGACAGGGGGCTATGAGCAGTTCTTC
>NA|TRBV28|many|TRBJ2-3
CASSFELPTDTQYF
TGTGCCAGCAGTTTTGAACTCCCCACAGATACGCAGTATTTT
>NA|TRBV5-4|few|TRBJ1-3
CASSLGQALPGNTIYF
TGTGCCAGCAGCTTGGGACAGGCCTTGCCTGGAAACACCATATATTTT
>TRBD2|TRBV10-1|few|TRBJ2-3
CASSQSGIGTDTQYF
TGCGCCAGCAGTCAGAGCGGGATCGGAACAGATACGCAGTATTTT
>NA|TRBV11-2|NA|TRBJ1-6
CASSSDQPQRGSPLHF
TGTGCCAGCAGCTCTGACCAGCCCCAAAGAGGATCACCCCTCCACTTT
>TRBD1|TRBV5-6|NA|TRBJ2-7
CASRRQGQGEQYF
TGTGCCAGCAGACGACAGGGCCAGGGGGAGCAGTACTTC
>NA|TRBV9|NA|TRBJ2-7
CASSVAASSGYEQYF
TGTGCCAGCAGCGTAGCGGCTAGTAGCGGCTACGAGCAGTACTTC
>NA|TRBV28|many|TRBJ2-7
CASSLEGFGYEQYF
TGTGCCAGCAGTTTAGAGGGGTTCGGCTACGAGCAGTACTTC
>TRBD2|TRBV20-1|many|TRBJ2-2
CSARGLAGGPFTGELFF
TGCAGTGCTAGGGGACTAGCGGGGGGGCCTTTCACCGGGGAGCTGTTTTTT
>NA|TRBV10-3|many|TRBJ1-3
CAISDGSSGNTIYF
TGTGCCATCAGTGACGGGTCTTCAGGAAACACCATATATTTT
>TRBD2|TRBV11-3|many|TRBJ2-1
CASSPAPTSGYNEQFF
TGTGCCAGCAGCCCCGCCCCGACTAGCGGGTACAATGAGCAGTTCTTC
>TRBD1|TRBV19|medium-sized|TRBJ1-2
CASSIDPGQGDTF
TGTGCCAGTAGTATAGATCCGGGACAGGGAGACACCTTC
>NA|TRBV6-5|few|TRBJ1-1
CASSSSNWGTEAFF
TGTGCCAGCAGTTCCTCAAACTGGGGGACTGAAGCTTTCTTT
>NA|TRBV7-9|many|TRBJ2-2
CASGASNTGELFF
TGTGCCAGCGGAGCGTCAAACACCGGGGAGCTGTTTTTT
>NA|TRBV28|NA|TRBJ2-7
CASSFLQGGEHDF
TGTGCCAGCAGTTTTTTACAGGGTGGCGAGCACGACTTC
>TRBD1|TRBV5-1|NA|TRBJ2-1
CASSPLDRGNYNEQFF
TGCGCCAGCAGCCCCCTGGACAGGGGCAACTACAATGAGCAGTTCTTC
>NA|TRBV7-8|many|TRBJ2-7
CASSLARGSYEQYF
TGTGCCAGCAGCTTGGCCCGAGGGTCCTACGAGCAGTACTTC